The next 23 T cell receptor beta chains were all read from a single sample in a study of cytomegalovirus exposure and HLA in healthy donors (dated by TCRdb to the late 2010s). Libraries were made using the immunoSEQ multiplex PCR assay. The multiplex PCR relied on a mix of 60 forward primers for TCR Vbeta segments and 13 reverse primers for TCR Jbeta segments. TCRdb's version of the immuneACCESS table is confined to in-frame rearrangements and falls short of the full clone set. An unresolved V gene accounts for under half of the shortfall where checked; the remainder is of unknown origin. A total of under 200,000 clones appear in this sample, 82% of them only once. Less than 1.6% of the sample rests with the top ten. Sequenced: PBMCs. These receptors all come from a girl aged 5-17 years in good health and CMV-seropositive.

V usage is TRBV6-1 and J usage is TRBJ1-1; D might be TRBD1 (6 bases). The CDR3 contains 14 residues. Germline V gene sequence: CDR1 MNHNS, CDR2 SASEGT. V was cut by 4 bases and J by 11 bases, with 20 bases left in between. DNA for the CDR3: TGTGCCAGCAGTGTTCGGACAGCCCCTTTCGTGGCTTTCTTT. Amino acids: CASSVRTAPFVAFF.

A word on this clone: The same CDR3 arises from other DNA sequences in this sample as well. The rearrangement uses TRBV5-1 and TRBJ2-3; 8 positions agree with TRBD2. The CDR3 has 15 residues. Germline CDR1 and CDR2: SGHRS and YFSETQ. The trim removed 0 bases at V and 4 bases at J, leaving 4 bases unmatched. The CDR3 loop reads CASSLGSGGPDTQYF. The CDR3 DNA sequence: TGCGCCAGCAGCTTGGGTTCGGGAGGGCCAGATACGCAGTATTTT. Looking up the rest from reference TRBV5-1 and TRBJ2-3 gives the full variable domain: KAGVTQTPRYLIKTRGQQVTLSCSPISGHRSVSWYQQTPGQGLQFLFEYFSETQRNKGNFPGRFSGRQFSNSRSEMNVSTLELGDSALYLCASSLGSGGPDTQYFGPGTRLTVL.

This chain links TRBV13 with TRBJ1-1; possible D gene TRBD1, 6 bases. Germline V gives CDR1 PRHDT, CDR2 FYEKMQ (reference sequence). The CDR3 extends over 13 amino acids. With 4 bases removed from V and 1 base from J, the gap between germline ends came to 7 bases. CDR3 DNA: TGTGCCAGCAGCTCGGGACAGAACACTGAAGCTTTCTTT. Protein: CASSSGQNTEAFF.

The V and J genes are TRBV19 and TRBJ1-5; 10 bases agree with TRBD1. Losses at the gene ends were 3 bases for V and 4 bases for J; bases not matched to a gene: 6. Germline V gene sequence: CDR1 LNHDA, CDR2 SQIVND (reference sequence). The CDR3 covers 16 residues. CDR3 in DNA: TGTGCCAGTAGTATCGCCGGACAGGGGGGGAATCAGCCCCAGCATTTT. Translation: CASSIAGQGGNQPQHF.

This clone was seen a few times. The rearrangement links TRBV25-1 to TRBJ2-5; 7 bases align to TRBD1. This CDR3 has 16 amino acids. CDR1 and CDR2 (germline): MGHDK, SYGVNS. V gave up 4 bases and J gave up 0 bases; unmatched junction bases: 8. The CDR3 region is CASSARGKGDQETQYF. Written as DNA, the CDR3 is TGTGCCAGCAGTGCCAGGGGGAAGGGGGACCAAGAGACCCAGTACTTC.

The rearrangement joins TRBV29-1 to TRBJ1-2; D is undetermined. The CDR3 sequence is 11 residues long. Per the germline V gene, CDR1 is SQVTM and CDR2 is ANQGSEA. The ends were cut back, 1 base at V and 7 bases at J, with 7 bases in the middle. In DNA, the CDR3 is TGCAGCGTTGAAGGAGAGCGTGGCTACACCTTC. Protein sequence: CSVEGERGYTF. Looking up the rest from reference TRBV29-1 and TRBJ1-2 gives the full variable domain: SAVISQKPSRDICQRGTSLTIQCQVDSQVTMMFWYRQQPGQSLTLIATANQGSEATYESGFVIDKFPISRPNLTFSTLTVSNMSPEDSSIYLCSVEGERGYTFGSGTRLTVV.

The chain carries TRBV6-5 and TRBJ2-3; maybe TRBD2 (6 bases). The V end was cut by 2 bases, the J end by 4 bases, with 13 bases between. Germline CDR1 is MNHEY and CDR2 is SVGAGI. The CDR3 consists of 15 residues. Written as DNA, the CDR3 is TGTGCCAGCAGTTACGGAGCTAGCGATGCAGATACGCAGTATTTT. Its protein is CASSYGASDADTQYF.

This sequence joins TRBV5-5 and TRBJ1-2; 7 positions match TRBD1. The V gene end was trimmed by 0 bases and the J gene end by 4 bases; junction bases not matched to a gene: 6. The CDR3 has 15 amino acids. Germline CDR1 reads SGHKS; CDR2 reads YYEKEE (reference sequence). This CDR3 reads CASSLEGALVYGYTF. The CDR3 DNA sequence: TGTGCCAGCAGCTTGGAGGGGGCTTTGGTCTATGGCTACACCTTC. Looking up the rest from reference TRBV5-5 and TRBJ1-2 gives the full variable domain: DAGVTQSPTHLIKTRGQQVTLRCSPISGHKSVSWYQQVLGQGPQFIFQYYEKEERGRGNFPDRFSARQFPNYSSELNVNALLLGDSALYLCASSLEGALVYGYTFGSGTRLTVV.

This rearrangement joins TRBV9 to TRBJ2-1; perhaps TRBD2 as D (5 bases). The CDR3 is 15 amino acids. V dropped 0 bases and J dropped 7 bases, with 14 bases sitting between them. Looked up from germline, CDR1 is SGDLS and CDR2 is YYNGEE. CDR3 sequence: CASSVEFSVGNEQFF. The DNA for the CDR3 is TGTGCCAGCAGCGTAGAATTTAGCGTTGGGAATGAGCAGTTCTTC.

The rearrangement uses TRBV6-1 and TRBJ2-1; D might be TRBD1 (6 bases). The CDR3 runs to 14 residues. The germline V gene encodes CDR1 MNHNS and CDR2 SASEGT. V shed 8 bases and J shed 0 bases, with 11 bases lying between them. The CDR3 nucleotides are TGTGCCAGCTGGGGGCTAATCTCCTACAATGAGCAGTTCTTC. Its protein product is CASWGLISYNEQFF.

This rearrangement joins TRBV18 to TRBJ1-5; D gene uncertain. Germline V gene data show CDR1 as KGHSH and CDR2 as LQKENI. CDR3 length equals 11 residues. Trimming took 5 bases from V and 5 from J, leaving 4 bases between them. CDR3 residues: CASSSDQPQHF. The CDR3 DNA sequence: TGTGCCAGCTCATCAGATCAGCCCCAGCATTTT.

The chain has TRBV28 and TRBJ2-2; D is uncertain. The length of the CDR3 is 13 residues. V was clipped by 3 bases and J by 0 bases, with 2 bases between them. Germline V CDR1 and CDR2: MDHEN, SYDVKM. As DNA, the CDR3 is TGTGCCAGCAGTTTCACGAACACCGGGGAGCTGTTTTTT. Its protein product is CASSFTNTGELFF.

The DNA of the CDR3 is TGTGCCAGCAGCTTATGGAGAAGGACTGAAGCTTTCTTT. This gives the protein CASSLWRRTEAFF. The V call is TRBV7-8, the J call TRBJ1-1; D call uncertain. Trimming pared 2 bases from V and 5 bases from J, leaving 9 bases between. Germline CDR1 SGHVS, CDR2 FQNEAQ. The CDR3 extends over 13 amino acids.

The CDR3 coding sequence is TGTGCCAGCTCACCCCGCAGGGAACCCGAAAAACTGTTTTTT. Its protein is CASSPRREPEKLFF. V usage is TRBV18 and J usage is TRBJ1-4; perhaps TRBD1 as D (5 bases). Per germline, CDR1 KGHSH and CDR2 LQKENI. CDR3 length equals 14 residues. Trimming stripped 3 bases from V and 8 bases from J, with 13 bases between.

DNA of the CDR3: TGTGCCAGCAGCCAAAACCCTAGTGTCTTCTACGAGCAGTACTTC. Amino acid sequence: CASSQNPSVFYEQYF. This chain uses TRBV14 with TRBJ2-7; D ambiguous. Germline V gene data show CDR1 as SGHDN and CDR2 as FVKESK. The CDR3 is 15 residues long. Deletions cut 2 bases from V and 3 bases from J, with 14 bases between.

This chain connects TRBV7-3 to TRBJ1-1; TRBD1 aligns across 8 bases. Per germline, CDR1 SGHTA and CDR2 FQGTGA. V lost 5 bases and J lost 7; bases outside the gene matches: 6. The CDR3 runs to 13 residues. The CDR3 nucleotides read TGTGCCAGCAGCCGAAACGACAGGGGTGAAGCTTTCTTT. This codes for CASSRNDRGEAFF.

V usage is TRBV27 and J usage is TRBJ1-1; the D is unclear. From germline, CDR1 is MNHEY and CDR2 SMNVEV (reference sequence). The CDR3 totals 14 residues. V lost 4 bases to trimming and J lost 4 bases, with 13 bases between them. The CDR3 region is CASSWGGPSTEAFF. The CDR3, as DNA: TGTGCCAGCAGTTGGGGAGGGCCTAGCACTGAAGCTTTCTTT.

The chain joins TRBV18 to TRBJ1-1; 9 bases match TRBD1. Germline assignment: CDR1 KGHSH and CDR2 LQKENI. The CDR3 is 13 amino acids. The junction had 4 bases not matched to a gene; V was cut back by 1 base and J by 10 bases. Here the CDR3 DNA reads TGTGCCAGCTCACCACAATTGGGACAGGGAGCTTTCTTT. Translation: CASSPQLGQGAFF.

This clone was counted a few times. The chain couples TRBV27 to TRBJ1-6; D call uncertain. This CDR3 is 14 amino acids long. Germline-derived CDR1 and CDR2 are MNHEY and SMNVEV (reference sequence). Trimming took off 6 bases at V and 5 bases at J, with 11 bases between the two ends. The CDR3 loop reads CASRPNSNNSPLHF. DNA of the CDR3: TGTGCCAGCAGGCCCAACAGTAATAATTCACCCCTCCACTTT.

The chain couples TRBV27 to TRBJ1-5; D may be TRBD1 (5 bases). Germline values: CDR1 MNHEY, CDR2 SMNVEV (reference sequence). The CDR3 totals 15 residues. The V gene lost 5 bases and the J gene lost 0 bases, with 11 bases spanning the gap. CDR3 residues: CASSPTVYSNQPQHF. The CDR3 DNA reads TGTGCCAGCAGTCCGACAGTTTATAGCAATCAGCCCCAGCATTTT.

The V call is TRBV4-1, the J call TRBJ2-7; 8 nucleotides agree with TRBD2. The CDR3 length is 16 residues. The V gene's germline CDR1 is MGHRA and CDR2 YSYEKL. V shed 1 base and J 0 bases; nucleotides not matched to a gene: 5. CDR3 DNA sequence: TGCGCCAGCAGCCAAGCCCCGGGGGGGAGCTCCTACGAGCAGTACTTC. Protein: CASSQAPGGSSYEQYF.

This chain links TRBV5-4 with TRBJ2-5; 8 positions agree with TRBD2. The assigned J gene may be wrong: the sequence end matches TRBJ2-7 better. The CDR3 runs to 14 residues. The germline V gene has CDR1 SGHNT and CDR2 YYREEE (reference sequence). The CDR3: CASSPGTRSYEQYF. The CDR3 DNA follows: TGTGCCAGCAGCCCCGGGACTAGATCCTACGAGCAGTACTTC.

V and J are TRBV10-3 and TRBJ2-7, with D hard to call. CDR1 is ENHRY, CDR2 SYGVKD, per germline. V dropped 8 bases and J dropped 7 bases, with 15 bases sitting between them. This CDR3 spans 12 amino acids. The CDR3 DNA sequence: TGTGCCATCGGTAGGAGCTGGCCTGAGCAGTACTTC. This codes for CAIGRSWPEQYF.